The TCR beta chain under discussion was sequenced for a study of Graves' ophthalmopathy and Graves' hyperthyroidism. The table lists this clonotype with many counts. CDR1 is MNHEY, CDR2 SVGAGI, per germline. After removal of 6 bases from V and 5 bases from J, the junction contained 8 bases not matched to a gene. There are 14 residues in the CDR3. Scientists amplified the TCR beta CDR3 regions from RNA transcripts. Investigators did first-round RT-PCR with HTBI primers, then second-round multiplex PCR. MiXCR was run by TCRdb on the multiplex PCR reads, yielding one entry per CDR3 protein. The table shows under 250,000 distinct CDR3 sequences, with under 25% occurring only once.

The genes are TRBV6-5 and TRBJ1-2, with 8 bases matching TRBD1. This TCR derives from a woman in her fifties or sixties with Graves' ophthalmopathy. Material for sequencing was peripheral blood. CDR3 protein: CASRTQGAWYGYTF. The CDR3 bases are TGTGCCAGCAGGACGCAGGGGGCTTGGTATGGCTACACCTTC.